Shown below are 19 T cell receptor beta chains from a single sample sequenced in a study of beta chain features in type 1 diabetes. The investigators reverse transcribed all of the isolated RNA, so they sequenced expressed TCRB transcripts. The method was immunoSEQ multiplex PCR; TCRdb's version includes in-frame clones alone and lacks a portion of them. The data show around 400,000 clones, over 10% seen once. Source material: naive CD4+ T cells from blood. The receptors derive from a man aged 18 to 35 in good health.

J is TRBJ2-7 and V is TRBV7-9; D unresolved. V lost 1 base, J lost 1 base, and 8 bases lay in between. Per germline, CDR1 SEHNR and CDR2 FQNEAQ (reference sequence). This CDR3 contains 14 residues. CDR3 sequence (DNA): TGTGCCAGCAGCTTAGAGTCTAGGTCCTACGAGCAGTACTTC. Translated, it gives CASSLESRSYEQYF.

This clone was detected only a few times. The CDR3 loop is CASRGSQGSSYEQYF. The CDR3 DNA reads TGTGCCAGCAGGGGGTCACAGGGGTCCTCCTACGAGCAGTACTTC. J is TRBJ2-7 and V is TRBV6-4; 7 positions match TRBD1. The trim removed 6 bases at V and 0 bases at J, leaving 8 bases unmatched. CDR3 size: 15 residues. Germline CDR1 MRHNA, CDR2 SNTAGT.

This clone came up a few times. The chain employs TRBV2 and TRBJ1-2; 9 nucleotides agree with TRBD1. With 5 bases clipped from V and 2 bases from J, the junction kept 3 bases outside the gene matches. CDR3 length: 14 amino acids. Germline CDR1 SNHLY, CDR2 FYNNEI. As DNA, the CDR3 is TGTGCCAGCAGTCCACAGGGGGCAAACTATGGCTACACCTTC. It codes for CASSPQGANYGYTF.

This clone was seen more than once but under ten times. The V gene is TRBV21-1, the J gene TRBJ1-1; whether TRBD1, the table's D call, matches the DNA was not checked. TRBV21-1 is given as a pseudogene. CDR3 length: 15 amino acids. DNA of the CDR3: TGTGCCAGCAGCAAATTCCAGGGGATGAACACTGAAGCTTTCTTT. This gives the protein CASSKFQGMNTEAFF.

V gene TRBV18 combines with J gene TRBJ1-2; D is possibly TRBD1 (6 bases). Germline CDR1 reads KGHSH; CDR2 reads LQKENI. This CDR3 has 16 residues. V was shortened by 2 bases and J by 4 bases, with 17 bases between the two germline ends. The chain's CDR3 is CASSPAQGSRFYGYTF. CDR3 nucleotide sequence: TGTGCCAGCTCACCAGCACAGGGAAGCCGATTCTATGGCTACACCTTC.

In this sample, this clone turned up a few times. The CDR3 DNA reads TGTGCCAGCAGCCAAGATGGAGTCACTGAAGCTTTCTTT. It yields the protein CASSQDGVTEAFF. The chain couples TRBV14 to TRBJ1-1; no clear D gene. Trimming pared 0 bases from V and 4 bases from J, leaving 6 bases between. Per germline, CDR1 SGHDN and CDR2 FVKESK. The CDR3 contains 13 residues.

This chain connects TRBV6-6 to TRBJ1-1, with TRBD1 as a possible D gene (5 bases). Germline V gene sequence: CDR1 MNHNY, CDR2 SVGAGI (reference sequence). The CDR3 totals 14 residues. Trimming left V 8 bases short and J 1 base short, with 14 bases between. The chain's CDR3 is CASVLTGQNTEAFF. The CDR3 region has the DNA TGTGCCAGCGTATTGACCGGACAGAACACTGAAGCTTTCTTT.

This chain uses TRBV7-3 with TRBJ2-1, with 11 nucleotides matching TRBD2. Germline V CDR1 and CDR2: SGHTA, FQGTGA. This CDR3 has 13 amino acids. The V and J ends lost 8 bases and 5 bases, in that order; junction bases with no gene match: 2. Here the CDR3 DNA reads TGTGCCAGCCAGGGACTAGCGGACAATGAGCAGTTCTTC. It encodes CASQGLADNEQFF. Filled out from reference TRBV7-3 and TRBJ2-1, the complete variable domain reads GAGVSQTPSNKVTEKGKYVELRCDPISGHTALYWYRQSLGQGPEFLIYFQGTGAADDSGLPNDRFFAVRPEGSVSTLKIQRTERGDSAVYLCASQGLADNEQFFGPGTRLTVL.

This clone showed up just a few times. The junction shows a germline mismatch at one end, possibly a read error. CDR3 region: CASSEGPREGNF. The CDR3 nucleotides are TGTGCCAGCAGTGAAGGACCCAGGGAGGGGAACTTC. This chain joins TRBV2 and TRBJ2-7, with 7 bases fitting TRBD2. Germline V CDR1 and CDR2: SNHLY, FYNNEI. The CDR3 spans 12 residues.

The genes are TRBV25-1 and TRBJ2-3, with 9 bases matching TRBD1. The CDR3 has 17 residues. Per germline, CDR1 MGHDK and CDR2 SYGVNS. The V segment lost 3 bases and the J segment 4 bases; nucleotides outside the gene matches: 11. The chain's CDR3 is CASSDPTRDRDPDTQYF. DNA for the CDR3: TGTGCCAGCAGTGACCCTACCCGGGACAGGGATCCAGATACGCAGTATTTT.

The chain uses TRBV27 and TRBJ1-5; unclear D gene. Germline CDR1 is MNHEY and CDR2 is SMNVEV (reference sequence). V was pared by 3 bases and J by 6 bases, with 9 bases between. This CDR3 has 13 amino acids. The CDR3 bases are TGTGCCAGCAGTTTGTCCGGGAGTCAGCCCCAGCATTTT. Amino acids: CASSLSGSQPQHF.

This clone has just a few counts. This rearrangement joins TRBV7-2 to TRBJ2-3, with D perhaps TRBD2 (6 bases). This CDR3 comprises 17 residues. Per the germline V gene, CDR1 is SGHTA and CDR2 is FQGNSA. Trimming stripped 5 bases from V and 2 bases from J, with 20 bases between. The CDR3: CASSRLGSSGYTDTQYF. DNA of the CDR3: TGTGCCAGCAGCCGTTTAGGTAGTAGCGGCTACACAGATACGCAGTATTTT.

The chain is built from TRBV18 and TRBJ2-5, with 8 bases that match TRBD1. Germline trimming cut 1 base from V and 4 bases from J; bases unmatched to any gene: 8. CDR1 is KGHSH and CDR2 is LQKENI in the germline V gene. This CDR3 has 16 residues. The CDR3 loop is CASSPRGQAAGETQYF. DNA for the CDR3: TGTGCCAGCTCACCACGGGGACAGGCGGCTGGAGAGACCCAGTACTTC.

The table lists this clone with a few counts. The chain links TRBV29-1 to TRBJ2-1; possibly TRBD1 for D (7 bases). Germline CDR1 reads SQVTM; CDR2 reads ANQGSEA. Trimming removed 8 bases from V and 1 base from J, with 15 bases in between. This CDR3 has 14 residues. The DNA of the CDR3 is TGCAGCACCCAGGGGGGATCTTCCTACAATGAGCAGTTCTTC. Protein product: CSTQGGSSYNEQFF.

In its sample, this clone was seen a few times. The rearrangement uses TRBV28 and TRBJ2-7, with 9 nucleotides matching TRBD1. Germline CDR1 MDHEN, CDR2 SYDVKM. This CDR3 contains 14 residues. After removal of 7 bases from V and 6 bases from J, the junction contained 10 bases not matched to a gene. The CDR3 DNA reads TGTGCCAGCACTGCTTGGGACAGGGACGGCGAGCAGTACTTC. It specifies CASTAWDRDGEQYF.

This clone was seen only a few times. The chain combines TRBV7-2 with TRBJ2-2; D gene unclear. There are 18 residues in the CDR3. Per germline, CDR1 SGHTA and CDR2 FQGNSA. V was shortened by 5 bases and J by 2 bases, with 21 bases between the two germline ends. The CDR3 loop is CASSPGGALRLNTGELFF. CDR3 nucleotides: TGTGCCAGCAGCCCGGGTGGTGCGCTTCGGCTTAACACCGGGGAGCTGTTTTTT.

CDR3 in DNA: TGTGCCAGCAGCTTAGTGGAGGGGGAGACCCAGTACTTC. Its translation is CASSLVEGETQYF. The chain employs TRBV11-3 and TRBJ2-5; maybe TRBD2 (6 bases). In germline, CDR1 is SGHNT, CDR2 YENEEA. With 1 base removed from V and 5 bases from J, the gap between germline ends came to 8 bases. There are 13 residues in the CDR3.

This clone has more than one count but fewer than ten. The rearrangement joins TRBV13 to TRBJ2-7, with 14 bases that match TRBD2. Germline CDR1 and CDR2: PRHDT and FYEKMQ (reference sequence). The CDR3 covers 18 residues. Trimming cost V 0 bases and J 1 base; bases outside gene matches: 5. The DNA for the CDR3 is TGTGCCAGCAGCTTAGGCCGACTAGCGGGAGGGCCGTCCTACGAGCAGTACTTC. Protein: CASSLGRLAGGPSYEQYF.

This chain joins TRBV6-5 and TRBJ1-1; no definite D call. The CDR3 consists of 15 residues. The V end was cut by 2 bases, the J end by 2 bases, with 12 bases between. In germline, CDR1 is MNHEY, CDR2 SVGAGI. CDR3 amino acids: CASSYTRTVNTEAFF. CDR3 DNA: TGTGCCAGCAGTTACACCCGTACGGTCAACACTGAAGCTTTCTTT.